This paragraph reports one T cell receptor beta chain. CDR1 is SGHNT and CDR2 is YYREEE in the germline V gene (reference sequence). The CDR3 loop spans 16 amino acids. The junction had 11 bases not matched to a gene; V was cut back by 4 bases and J by 6 bases. Conversion of TCR transcripts into cDNA relied on 5'RACE template switching, which added a universal primer site and UMIs. TCRdb independently ran MiXCR on the 5' RACE reads; one entry per CDR3 protein. The table includes about 400,000 distinct CDR3 sequences, 11% detected once. The data were obtained in a study of T cells after yellow fever vaccination.

The receptor was derived from a young man who received the YFV17D yellow fever vaccine. The specimen comprised PBMCs, sampled on the day of the first yellow fever vaccination. V usage is TRBV5-4 and J usage is TRBJ2-7; 12 nucleotides agree with TRBD2. Here the CDR3 reads CASSPSGGAKAGEQYF. CDR3 nucleotides: TGTGCCAGCAGCCCTAGCGGGGGGGCCAAGGCCGGCGAGCAGTACTTC.